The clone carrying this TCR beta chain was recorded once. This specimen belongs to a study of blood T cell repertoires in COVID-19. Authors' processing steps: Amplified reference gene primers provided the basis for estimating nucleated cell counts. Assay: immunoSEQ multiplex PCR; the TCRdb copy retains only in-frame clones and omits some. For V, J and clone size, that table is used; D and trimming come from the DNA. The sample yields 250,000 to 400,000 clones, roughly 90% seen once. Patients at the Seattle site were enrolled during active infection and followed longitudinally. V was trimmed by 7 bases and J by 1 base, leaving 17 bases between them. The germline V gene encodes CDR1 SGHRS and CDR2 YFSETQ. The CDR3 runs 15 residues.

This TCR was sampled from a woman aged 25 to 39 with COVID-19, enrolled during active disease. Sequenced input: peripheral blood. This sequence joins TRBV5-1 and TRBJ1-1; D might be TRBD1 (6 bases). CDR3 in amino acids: CASGTGTSENTEAFF. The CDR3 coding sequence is TGCGCCAGCGGGACCGGGACAAGCGAGAACACTGAAGCTTTCTTT. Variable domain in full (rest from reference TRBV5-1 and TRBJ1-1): KAGVTQTPRYLIKTRGQQVTLSCSPISGHRSVSWYQQTPGQGLQFLFEYFSETQRNKGNFPGRFSGRQFSNSRSEMNVSTLELGDSALYLCASGTGTSENTEAFFGQGTRLTVV.